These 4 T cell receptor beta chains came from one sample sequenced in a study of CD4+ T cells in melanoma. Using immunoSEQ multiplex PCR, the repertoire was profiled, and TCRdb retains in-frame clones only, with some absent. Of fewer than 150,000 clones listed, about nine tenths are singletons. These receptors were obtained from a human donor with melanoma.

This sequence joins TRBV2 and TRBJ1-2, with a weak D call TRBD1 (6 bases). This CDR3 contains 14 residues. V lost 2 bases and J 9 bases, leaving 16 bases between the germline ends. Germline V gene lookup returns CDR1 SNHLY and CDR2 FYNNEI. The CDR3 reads CASSEFGQTKSYTF. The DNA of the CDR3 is TGTGCCAGCAGTGAATTTGGACAGACTAAGAGCTACACCTTC.

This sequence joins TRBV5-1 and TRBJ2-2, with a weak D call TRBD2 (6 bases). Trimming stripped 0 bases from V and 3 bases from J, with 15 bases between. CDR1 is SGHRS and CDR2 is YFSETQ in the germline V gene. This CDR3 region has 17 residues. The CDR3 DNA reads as TGCGCCAGCAGCTTGGCCGCGGGGATCGGGTACACCGGGGAGCTGTTTTTT. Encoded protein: CASSLAAGIGYTGELFF.

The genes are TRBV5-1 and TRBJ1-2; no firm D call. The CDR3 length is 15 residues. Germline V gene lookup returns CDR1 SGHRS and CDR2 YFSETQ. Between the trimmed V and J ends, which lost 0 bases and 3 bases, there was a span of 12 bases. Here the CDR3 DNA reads TGCGCCAGCAGCTTGGTTGCGCAGAGCTACTATGGCTACACCTTC. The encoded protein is CASSLVAQSYYGYTF.

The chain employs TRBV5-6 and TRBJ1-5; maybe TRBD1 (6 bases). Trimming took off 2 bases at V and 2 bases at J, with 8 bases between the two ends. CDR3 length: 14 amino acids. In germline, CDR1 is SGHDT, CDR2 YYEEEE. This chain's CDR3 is CASSFRQGNQPQHF. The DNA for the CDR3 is TGTGCCAGCAGCTTCAGACAGGGCAATCAGCCCCAGCATTTT.